The 9 T cell receptor beta chains given below trace back to one sample, sequenced in a study of blood T cell repertoires in COVID-19. The protocol was immunoSEQ multiplex PCR, while the TCRdb copy is restricted to in-frame clones and leaves out a portion. This sample has approximately 84,000 clones; about 80% occur once, and the top ten carry 5.7%. The sample taken for sequencing was peripheral blood. These receptors were obtained from a middle-aged man with active or convalescent COVID-19.

V gene TRBV29-1 combines with J gene TRBJ2-2; D not resolved. The CDR3 covers 11 residues. Germline V gene sequence: CDR1 SQVTM, CDR2 ANQGSEA. Trimming stripped 5 bases from V and 5 bases from J, with 6 bases between. The chain's CDR3 is CSVSETGELFF. The CDR3 region has the DNA TGCAGCGTTTCTGAGACCGGGGAGCTGTTTTTT.

V is TRBV5-4 and J is TRBJ2-3, with 8 bases lining up with TRBD2. The CDR3 has 15 amino acids. CDR1 and CDR2 (germline): SGHNT, YYREEE (reference sequence). After removal of 0 bases from V and 6 bases from J, the junction contained 6 bases not matched to a gene. The CDR3 nucleotides read TGTGCCAGCAGCTTGGATCAGCGGGGGAGCGATACGCAGTATTTT. The encoded protein is CASSLDQRGSDTQYF.

The CDR3 sequence is CASSYDIDRGHSNNQPQHF. CDR3 sequence (DNA): TGTGCCAGCAGTTACGATATTGACAGGGGACATTCTAACAATCAGCCCCAGCATTTT. The rearrangement links TRBV6-2 or TRBV6-3 to TRBJ1-5; TRBD1 aligns across 8 bases. J gave up 3 bases and V 2 bases, and 15 bases lay outside the gene matches. Germline CDR1 is MNHEY and CDR2 is SVGEGT. This CDR3 contains 19 residues.

The chain combines TRBV6-2 or TRBV6-3 with TRBJ2-1, with D unresolved. V dropped 0 bases and J dropped 9 bases, with 12 bases sitting between them. CDR3 length: 14 amino acids. Germline CDR1 MNHEY, CDR2 SVGEGT. Here the CDR3 DNA reads TGTGCCAGCAGTTACTCCGGCGGATTTCCTGAGCAGTTCTTC. It codes for CASSYSGGFPEQFF.

V usage is TRBV2 and J usage is TRBJ2-7; 7 nucleotides agree with TRBD1. Germline V gene data show CDR1 as SNHLY and CDR2 as FYNNEI. The CDR3 has 13 amino acids. Germline trimming cut 4 bases from V and 5 bases from J; bases unmatched to any gene: 5. CDR3 nucleotides: TGTGCCAGCAGTGGGGACAGCATCAACGAGCAGTACTTC. This sequence encodes CASSGDSINEQYF.

The rearrangement uses TRBV2 and TRBJ2-5; 7 positions agree with TRBD1. The ends lost 8 bases at V and 0 bases at J; junction bases unmatched: 3. The CDR3 covers 13 residues. Germline V lookup: CDR1 SNHLY, CDR2 FYNNEI. CDR3 protein: CASLGTDQETQYF. CDR3 bases: TGTGCCAGCCTTGGGACAGACCAAGAGACCCAGTACTTC.

This clone was counted once. The chain links TRBV28 to TRBJ1-4; a weak D match, TRBD1 (5 bases). From germline, CDR1 is MDHEN and CDR2 SYDVKM. The V and J ends lost 8 bases and 8 bases respectively, with 12 bases between them. This CDR3 contains 12 residues. CDR3 nucleotide sequence: TGTGCCAGCGGGGCCGTTACGGAAAAACTGTTTTTT. Translated, it gives CASGAVTEKLFF.

This sequence joins TRBV11-2 and TRBJ1-5; D possibly corresponds to TRBD1 (5 bases). Germline CDR1 is SGHAT and CDR2 is FQNNGV. The ends were cut back, 5 bases at V and 7 bases at J, with 12 bases in the middle. The CDR3 length is 13 residues. CDR3 DNA sequence: TGTGCCAGCAGCCCTGGGGGGGACCAGCCCCAGCATTTT. Protein sequence: CASSPGGDQPQHF.

V is TRBV9 and J is TRBJ1-6, with 10 bases lining up with TRBD1. J was trimmed by 6 bases and V by 3 bases; bases with no gene match: 3. There are 15 residues in the CDR3. The germline gives CDR1 SGDLS, CDR2 YYNGEE. The CDR3 DNA follows: TGTGCCAGCAGCGCGACAGGGGGCCTTAATTCACCCCTCCACTTT. Its translation: CASSATGGLNSPLHF.